This T cell receptor beta chain was sequenced in a study of blood T cell repertoires in COVID-19. At the level of the study: The samples span acute and convalescent COVID-19 from the United States, Italy and Spain. The analysed material was cDNA or gDNA that came from T cells, B-cell-depleted T cells, or PBMCs.

The CDR3 covers 14 residues. J gave up 3 bases and V 4 bases, and 6 bases lay outside the gene matches. CDR1 and CDR2 (germline): SNHLY, FYNNEI. Original processing methods: By means of reference gene primer amplification, nucleated cell counts were estimated. Produced via immunoSEQ multiplex PCR; TCRdb's table is partial and in-frame only. V, J and clone size derive from that table, while D and trimming were established from the DNA sequence. There are about 100,000 clones in the sample; more than 70% occur only once, and under 14% lies in the top ten. Material: peripheral blood. The chain joins TRBV2 to TRBJ2-7, with 7 bases matching TRBD1. The receptor was derived from a woman between 25 and 40 years old with acute or convalescent COVID-19. The CDR3 DNA follows: TGTGCCAGCAGTGGACCCCAGGGGGACTACGAGCAGTACTTC. Protein: CASSGPQGDYEQYF.